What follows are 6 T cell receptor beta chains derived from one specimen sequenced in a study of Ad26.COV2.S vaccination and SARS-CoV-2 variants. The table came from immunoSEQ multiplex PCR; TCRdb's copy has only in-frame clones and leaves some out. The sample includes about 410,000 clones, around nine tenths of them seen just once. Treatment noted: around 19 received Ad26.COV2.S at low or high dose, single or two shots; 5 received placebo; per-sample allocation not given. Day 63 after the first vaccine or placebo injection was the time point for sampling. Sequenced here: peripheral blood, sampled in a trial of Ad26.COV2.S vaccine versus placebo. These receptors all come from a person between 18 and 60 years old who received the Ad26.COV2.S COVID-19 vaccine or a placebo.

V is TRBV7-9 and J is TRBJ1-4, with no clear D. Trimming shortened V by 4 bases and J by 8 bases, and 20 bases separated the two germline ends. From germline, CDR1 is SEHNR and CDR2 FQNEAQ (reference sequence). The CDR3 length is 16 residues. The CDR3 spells CASSSHDYDILEKLFF. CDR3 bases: TGTGCCAGCAGCTCGCACGATTACGATATTTTGGAAAAACTGTTTTTT.

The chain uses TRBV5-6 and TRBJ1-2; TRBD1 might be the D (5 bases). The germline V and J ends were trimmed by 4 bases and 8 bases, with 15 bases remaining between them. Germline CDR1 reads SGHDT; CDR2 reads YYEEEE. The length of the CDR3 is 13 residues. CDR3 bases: TGTGCCAGCAGCGGGGAGGGACTTTCCGGCTACACCTTC. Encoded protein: CASSGEGLSGYTF.

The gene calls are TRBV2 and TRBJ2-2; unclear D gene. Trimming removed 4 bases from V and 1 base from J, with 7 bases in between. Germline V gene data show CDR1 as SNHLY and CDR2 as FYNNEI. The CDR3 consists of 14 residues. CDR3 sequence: CASSVLLNTGELFF. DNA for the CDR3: TGTGCCAGCAGTGTTCTACTGAACACCGGGGAGCTGTTTTTT.

The CDR3 DNA follows: TGTGCCAGTAGTATAGGGGGACAGGGTAATTCACCCCTCCACTTT. Translation: CASSIGGQGNSPLHF. The chain uses TRBV19 and TRBJ1-6; 9 nucleotides line up with TRBD1. Losses at the gene ends were 1 base for V and 6 bases for J; bases not matched to a gene: 1. The germline gives CDR1 LNHDA, CDR2 SQIVND (reference sequence). This CDR3 has 15 amino acids.

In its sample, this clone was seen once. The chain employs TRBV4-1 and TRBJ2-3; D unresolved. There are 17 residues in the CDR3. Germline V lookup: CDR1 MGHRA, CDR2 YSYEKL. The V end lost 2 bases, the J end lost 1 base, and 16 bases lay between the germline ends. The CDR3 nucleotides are TGCGCCAGCAGCCAACCAGGTGGTACTTTACGCACAGATACGCAGTATTTT. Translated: CASSQPGGTLRTDTQYF.

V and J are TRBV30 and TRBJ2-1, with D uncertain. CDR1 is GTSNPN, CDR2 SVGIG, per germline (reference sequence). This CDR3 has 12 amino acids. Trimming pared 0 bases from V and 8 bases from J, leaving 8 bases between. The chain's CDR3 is CAWSVETDEQFF. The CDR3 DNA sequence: TGTGCCTGGAGTGTAGAAACCGATGAGCAGTTCTTC.